These 22 T cell receptor beta chains were all obtained from the same sample, sequenced in a study of blood T cell repertoires in COVID-19. Method: immunoSEQ multiplex PCR; TCRdb's copy keeps in-frame clones and lacks some. The sample holds approximately 340,000 clones, 83% seen once. Material: peripheral blood. The receptors come from a man aged 30-40 years with active or convalescent COVID-19.

This chain connects TRBV18 to TRBJ1-2, with D unclear. The CDR3 loop spans 15 amino acids. Germline assignment: CDR1 KGHSH and CDR2 LQKENI. Deletions cut 4 bases from V and 7 bases from J, with 19 bases between. The CDR3 loop reads CASSRENGGPVGYTF. Written as DNA, the CDR3 is TGTGCCAGCTCACGCGAAAATGGAGGGCCCGTTGGCTACACCTTC.

The chain joins TRBV6-5 to TRBJ2-2, with 7 bases matching TRBD2. The CDR3 consists of 12 residues. V trimming: 6 bases; J trimming: 7 bases; junction bases outside the gene matches: 2. The germline CDR1 and CDR2 sequences are MNHEY and SVGAGI. CDR3 region: CASRGLVGELFF. CDR3 nucleotide sequence: TGTGCCAGCAGAGGACTAGTCGGGGAGCTGTTTTTT.

J is TRBJ2-3 and V is TRBV6-2 or TRBV6-3; D remains ambiguous. Germline V gene data show CDR1 as MNHEY and CDR2 as SVGEGT. The CDR3 extends over 15 amino acids. V was clipped by 2 bases and J by 1 base, with 10 bases between them. This CDR3 is CASSYPSEGTDTQYF. The CDR3 DNA reads as TGTGCCAGCAGTTACCCTTCCGAGGGCACAGATACGCAGTATTTT.

The V gene is TRBV30, the J gene TRBJ2-2; 11 bases match TRBD1. Looked up from germline, CDR1 is GTSNPN and CDR2 is SVGIG (reference sequence). The trim removed 6 bases at V and 5 bases at J, leaving 8 bases unmatched. This CDR3 has 15 residues. The CDR3 loop reads CACRSGTGGTGELFF. The CDR3 nucleotides are TGTGCCTGCCGCTCCGGGACAGGGGGTACCGGGGAGCTGTTTTTT.

This clone was detected a few times. The chain employs TRBV7-3 and TRBJ1-6; 7 bases agree with TRBD1. V lost 5 bases to trimming and J lost 7 bases; unmatched junction nucleotides: 5. From germline, CDR1 is SGHTA and CDR2 FQGTGA. The CDR3 has 14 residues. CDR3 residues: CASSTGTVNSPLHF. DNA of the CDR3: TGTGCCAGCAGCACCGGGACAGTAAATTCACCCCTCCACTTT.

The chain recombines TRBV6-4 with TRBJ2-1; 12 bases agree with TRBD2. Germline CDR1 reads MRHNA; CDR2 reads SNTAGT. The J segment lost 10 bases and the V segment lost 2 bases, leaving 6 bases of the junction unmatched. The CDR3 has 15 amino acids. The CDR3 DNA follows: TGTGCCAGCAGTGACGGGCTAGCGGGAGGGGAGGAGCAGTTCTTC. This sequence encodes CASSDGLAGGEEQFF.

This chain links TRBV30 with TRBJ2-5, with D perhaps matching TRBD2 (6 bases). There are 11 residues in the CDR3. The germline gives CDR1 GTSNPN, CDR2 SVGIG (reference sequence). CDR3 sequence (DNA): TGTGCTTTTAGCGGCGGGGAGACCCAGTACTTC. Protein sequence: CAFSGGETQYF.

V is TRBV27 and J is TRBJ2-2, with TRBD1 identical over 7 bases. Per germline, CDR1 MNHEY and CDR2 SMNVEV (reference sequence). The CDR3 consists of 21 residues. J gave up 0 bases and V 3 bases, and 19 bases lay outside the gene matches. CDR3 residues: CASSLVPSTGIRTANTGELFF. DNA for the CDR3: TGTGCCAGCAGTTTGGTGCCCTCGACAGGGATCAGGACTGCGAACACCGGGGAGCTGTTTTTT.

The count of this clone is one. V and J are TRBV29-1 and TRBJ1-1; maybe TRBD1 (6 bases). V was clipped by 6 bases and J by 10 bases, with 15 bases between them. From germline, CDR1 is SQVTM and CDR2 ANQGSEA. The CDR3 spans 11 residues. The CDR3 loop reads CSVGGAGRAFF. The CDR3 coding sequence is TGCAGCGTCGGGGGGGCTGGGAGAGCTTTCTTT.

V gene TRBV19 combines with J gene TRBJ1-4; the D gene is possibly TRBD1 (5 bases). Germline CDR1 and CDR2: LNHDA and SQIVND (reference sequence). CDR3 length: 15 amino acids. V lost 3 bases to trimming and J lost 6 bases, with 14 bases between them. Written as DNA, the CDR3 is TGTGCCAGTAGTATCTTTGGGGCGCGGTATGAAAAACTGTTTTTT. It codes for CASSIFGARYEKLFF.

The rearrangement uses TRBV18 and TRBJ1-2; the D gene is possibly TRBD1 (6 bases). Germline V gene sequence: CDR1 KGHSH, CDR2 LQKENI. This CDR3 has 15 residues. The V end lost 4 bases, the J end lost 5 bases, and 17 bases lay between the germline ends. CDR3 sequence reads: CASSRGGGKIYGYTF. The CDR3 DNA is TGTGCCAGCTCACGGGGGGGCGGCAAAATATATGGCTACACCTTC.

The CDR3 is CAISESRDRADGYTF. Written as DNA, the CDR3 is TGTGCCATCAGTGAGTCGAGGGACAGGGCGGACGGCTACACCTTC. The V call is TRBV10-3, the J call TRBJ1-2, with TRBD1 matching 9 bases. The CDR3 is 15 amino acids. CDR1 and CDR2 from the germline V gene are ENHRY and SYGVKD. Trimming cost V 0 bases and J 8 bases; bases outside gene matches: 7.

The rearrangement links TRBV6-1 to TRBJ2-1; D is possibly TRBD2 (6 bases). V was trimmed by 1 base and J by 8 bases, leaving 15 bases between them. The CDR3 loop spans 15 amino acids. CDR1 is MNHNS and CDR2 is SASEGT in the germline V gene. CDR3 bases: TGTGCCAGCAGTGAAGGACGGACTACACAGCATGAGCAGTTCTTC. Its protein is CASSEGRTTQHEQFF.

This clone was seen only once. V and J are TRBV7-2 and TRBJ2-3; 11 bases are shared with TRBD2. The V and J ends lost 3 bases and 6 bases, in that order; junction bases with no gene match: 5. Germline V CDR1 and CDR2: SGHTA, FQGNSA. This CDR3 is 15 amino acids long. Here the CDR3 DNA reads TGTGCCAGCAGCTTTACTAGCGGGGGTCCCGATACGCAGTATTTT. Its translation is CASSFTSGGPDTQYF. Variable domain in full (rest from reference TRBV7-2 and TRBJ2-3): GAGVSQSPSNKVTEKGKDVELRCDPISGHTALYWYRQSLGQGLEFLIYFQGNSAPDKSGLPSDRFSAERTGGSVSTLTIQRTQQEDSAVYLCASSFTSGGPDTQYFGPGTRLTVL.

This sequence joins TRBV7-9 and TRBJ1-2; D is unresolved. The CDR3 has 17 residues. Germline V gives CDR1 SEHNR, CDR2 FQNEAQ (reference sequence). Trimming removed 2 bases at V and 7 bases at J, with 23 bases between. The CDR3, as DNA: TGTGCCAGCAGCTTATTAGTTTCGGTGGTAGGAGGGAGTGGCTACACCTTC. This translates into CASSLLVSVVGGSGYTF.

The chain uses TRBV27 and TRBJ1-1, with 9 bases matching TRBD1. The CDR3 contains 14 residues. V trimming: 5 bases; J trimming: 4 bases; junction bases outside the gene matches: 5. CDR1 is MNHEY and CDR2 is SMNVEV in the germline V gene (reference sequence). DNA for the CDR3: TGTGCCAGCAGTCTAGGACAGGGGAGCACTGAAGCTTTCTTT. This translates into CASSLGQGSTEAFF.

This rearrangement joins TRBV4-1 to TRBJ1-3; D is unclear. CDR1 is MGHRA, CDR2 YSYEKL, per germline. The CDR3 loop spans 14 amino acids. V shed 7 bases and J shed 0 bases, with 10 bases lying between them. The CDR3 DNA is TGCGCCAGCAAAAAGTTCAGCTCTGGAAACACCATATATTTT. This translates into CASKKFSSGNTIYF.

V and J are TRBV28 and TRBJ1-1; D unresolved. Between the trimmed V and J ends, which lost 11 bases and 7 bases, there was a span of 14 bases. In germline, CDR1 is MDHEN, CDR2 SYDVKM. CDR3 size: 11 residues. Here the CDR3 reads CACIFGDEAFF. The CDR3 nucleotides are TGTGCCTGTATATTCGGAGATGAAGCTTTCTTT. Full variable domain (missing parts from reference TRBV28 and TRBJ1-1): DVKVTQSSRYLVKRTGEKVFLECVQDMDHENMFWYRQDPGLGLRLIYFSYDVKMKEKGDIPEGYSVSREKKERFSLILESASTNQTSMYLCACIFGDEAFFGQGTRLTVV.

The CDR3 loop reads CASSSEGPGTEAFF. For the CDR3, the DNA is TGTGCCAGCAGCTCGGAGGGGCCCGGCACTGAAGCTTTCTTT. The J gene is TRBJ1-1, the V gene TRBV11-3, with D possibly TRBD1 on 5 matching bases. With 4 bases removed from V and 4 bases from J, the gap between germline ends came to 13 bases. CDR1 and CDR2 (germline): SGHNT, YENEEA. This CDR3 comprises 14 residues.

The V gene is TRBV27, the J gene TRBJ2-2; 10 bases are a match to TRBD2. The germline CDR1 and CDR2 sequences are MNHEY and SMNVEV (reference sequence). The CDR3 contains 15 residues. V dropped 3 bases and J dropped 6; count of bases not matched to a gene: 4. The CDR3 reads CASSFLAGGAGELFF. DNA for the CDR3: TGTGCCAGCAGTTTCTTAGCGGGGGGCGCCGGGGAGCTGTTTTTT.

This clone was seen a single time. The V call is TRBV29-1, the J call TRBJ2-7; 8 bases align to TRBD1. This CDR3 contains 14 residues. The V gene end was trimmed by 7 bases and the J gene end by 0 bases; junction bases not matched to a gene: 8. From germline, CDR1 is SQVTM and CDR2 ANQGSEA. The CDR3 sequence: CSAQGDRSSYEQYF. The CDR3 DNA sequence: TGCAGCGCCCAAGGGGACAGGAGCTCCTACGAGCAGTACTTC.

The chain has TRBV5-1 and TRBJ2-3; TRBD1 might be the D (7 bases). The CDR3 sequence is 15 residues long. Trimming cost V 4 bases and J 6 bases, with 18 bases left between them. Germline-derived CDR1 and CDR2 are SGHRS and YFSETQ. The CDR3 nucleotides read TGCGCCAGCAGCATCGGGCAGGGGGGCGAGGATACGCAGTATTTT. Translated: CASSIGQGGEDTQYF. Full variable domain (outside the CDR3, taken from reference TRBV5-1 and TRBJ2-3): KAGVTQTPRYLIKTRGQQVTLSCSPISGHRSVSWYQQTPGQGLQFLFEYFSETQRNKGNFPGRFSGRQFSNSRSEMNVSTLELGDSALYLCASSIGQGGEDTQYFGPGTRLTVL.